This TCR beta chain was identified in a study of identical twins. Via MiXCR, TCRdb re-called the 5' RACE reads, giving one row per CDR3 protein. The repertoire holds 500,000 to 650,000 distinct CDR3 sequences, with under 8.5% as singletons. This clonotype was recorded many times. Germline CDR1 is SGHRS and CDR2 is YFSETQ. The CDR3 spans 18 residues. J gave up 6 bases and V 0 bases, and 13 bases lay outside the gene matches. Another study also made use of these data, one on yellow fever vaccine responses in identical twins. This second study says: As reported, the vaccine T cell response of twins seemed partly convergent and partly personalized.

Sequenced input: PBMCs. The sequence came from a woman under 30 in good health. The chain combines TRBV5-1 with TRBJ2-1, with TRBD2 matching over 9 bases. Here the CDR3 DNA reads TGCGCCAGCAGCTTGGAGGCTAGCGGGGTAACACGGCTCAATGAGCAGTTCTTC. Amino acids: CASSLEASGVTRLNEQFF.